A single sample is the source of the 7 T cell receptor beta chains below, sequenced in a study of shared clonotypes between healthy human individuals (dated by TCRdb to the early 2020s). Library method: the immunoSEQ multiplex PCR assay. Held by TCRdb, this immuneACCESS table contains in-frame sequences only and omits some clones. Under half of the omission traces to an unresolved V gene where checked; the cause of the rest is unknown. The sample data list approximately 2.1 million clones, and over 90% of these were observed just once. Around 0.4% of the sample comes from the top ten. Sequencing input: naive CD4+ T cells from PBMCs. In the paper's terms, the cell subset or site label means: CD45RA+ positively selected. The source is a man aged 18 to 30 in good health. Some clones in this sample may be carry-over from other donors' samples.

This clone was detected only once. V and J are TRBV28 and TRBJ2-3; D remains ambiguous. This CDR3 is 13 amino acids long. Germline CDR1 is MDHEN and CDR2 is SYDVKM. Trimming left V 7 bases short and J 1 base short, with 9 bases between. CDR3 sequence (DNA): TGTGCCAGCATTCCCCGGCGCACAGATACGCAGTATTTT. It is translated as CASIPRRTDTQYF.

The chain employs TRBV16 and TRBJ2-7; D is uncertain. V gave up 2 bases and J gave up 1 base, with 15 bases separating them. Germline-derived CDR1 and CDR2 are KGHSY and FQNENV. CDR3 size: 16 residues. The CDR3 nucleotides read TGTGCCAGCAGCCAACAGACCCCGGGCTCGTCCTACGAGCAGTACTTC. Translation gives CASSQQTPGSSYEQYF.

The rearrangement links TRBV6-1 to TRBJ2-5; 10 bases are shared with TRBD2. The CDR3 consists of 15 residues. V lost 3 bases, J lost 3 bases, and 4 bases stayed unmatched. Germline loops: CDR1 MNHNS, CDR2 SASEGT. CDR3 sequence: CASSDIGLAEETQYF. CDR3 DNA: TGTGCCAGCAGTGATATAGGACTAGCGGAAGAGACCCAGTACTTC.

This sequence joins TRBV4-1 and TRBJ2-2; 9 bases agree with TRBD2. The V gene end was trimmed by 3 bases and the J gene end by 0 bases; junction bases not matched to a gene: 5. Germline V gives CDR1 MGHRA, CDR2 YSYEKL. The CDR3 is 17 residues long. CDR3 in DNA: TGCGCCAGCAGCCAGGCTGGACTAGCGCCGAACACCGGGGAGCTGTTTTTT. This gives the protein CASSQAGLAPNTGELFF.

Only one count was recorded for this clone. This rearrangement joins TRBV7-9 to TRBJ2-5; 8 nucleotides align to TRBD1. The CDR3 is made up of 14 amino acids. Germline V gene data show CDR1 as SEHNR and CDR2 as FQNEAQ (reference sequence). With V trimmed by 3 bases and J by 2 bases, 2 bases remained unmatched. CDR3 sequence reads: CASSFRTGQETQYF. Written as DNA, the CDR3 is TGTGCCAGCAGCTTTAGGACAGGGCAAGAGACCCAGTACTTC.

J is TRBJ2-5 and V is TRBV19, with D perhaps assigned TRBD1 or TRBD2 (6 bases each). This CDR3 is built from 17 residues. Trimming took off 1 base at V and 4 bases at J, with 19 bases between the two ends. In germline, CDR1 is LNHDA, CDR2 SQIVND (reference sequence). CDR3 in DNA: TGTGCCAGTAGTATAGGGGTTCGGGGGCTTCATGGAGAGACCCAGTACTTC. Translated, it gives CASSIGVRGLHGETQYF. Supplemented by reference TRBV19 and TRBJ2-5, the full variable domain reads DGGITQSPKYLFRKEGQNVTLSCEQNLNHDAMYWYRQDPGQGLRLIYYSQIVNDFQKGDIAEGYSVSREKKESFPLTVTSAQKNPTAFYLCASSIGVRGLHGETQYFGPGTRLLVL.

The DNA of the CDR3 is TGTGCCACCCGAATTGACGGTGGGGGGACCGGAACTGAAGCTTTCTTT. This encodes CATRIDGGGTGTEAFF. V gene TRBV6-4 combines with J gene TRBJ1-1, with D maybe TRBD1 (5 bases). The CDR3 extends over 16 amino acids. With 10 bases removed from V and 5 bases from J, the gap between germline ends came to 26 bases. Germline CDR1 is MRHNA and CDR2 is SNTAGT.